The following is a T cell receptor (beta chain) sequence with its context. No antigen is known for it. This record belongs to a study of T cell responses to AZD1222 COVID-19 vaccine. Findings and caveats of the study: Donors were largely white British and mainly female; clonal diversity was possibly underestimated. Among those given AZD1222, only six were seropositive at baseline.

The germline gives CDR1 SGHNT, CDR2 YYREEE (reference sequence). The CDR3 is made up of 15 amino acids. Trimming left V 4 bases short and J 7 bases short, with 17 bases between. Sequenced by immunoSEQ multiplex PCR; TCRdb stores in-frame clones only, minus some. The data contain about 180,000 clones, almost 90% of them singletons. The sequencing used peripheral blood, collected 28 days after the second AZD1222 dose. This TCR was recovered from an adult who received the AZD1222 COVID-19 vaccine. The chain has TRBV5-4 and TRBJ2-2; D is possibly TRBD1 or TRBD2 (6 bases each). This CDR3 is CASSPGGGNGGELFF. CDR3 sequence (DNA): TGTGCCAGCAGCCCAGGAGGGGGGAATGGCGGGGAGCTGTTTTTT. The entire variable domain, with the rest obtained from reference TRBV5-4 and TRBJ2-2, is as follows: ETGVTQSPTHLIKTRGQQVTLRCSSQSGHNTVSWYQQALGQGPQFIFQYYREEENGRGNFPPRFSGLQFPNYSSELNVNALELDDSALYLCASSPGGGNGGELFFGEGSRLTVL.